This TCR beta chain was obtained from a study of TIL therapy for anti-PD-1-resistant metastatic lung cancer. Overall study context: Several tumors were EGFR-mutant and two were ALK-rearranged. General observations from the study: TIL clonotype persistence in blood showed no apparent association with response.

The CDR3 extends over 14 amino acids. Deletions cut 2 bases from V and 5 bases from J, with 9 bases between. Germline V gene sequence: CDR1 MDHEN, CDR2 SYDVKM. Time point: pre-treatment sample, taken before nivolumab and TIL therapy. Adults with stage 4 NSCLC were enrolled in a phase I trial. The libraries were made with immunoSEQ v3. Some clones are missing from TCRdb's copy, which holds only in-frame ones; the method was immunoSEQ multiplex PCR. This table has approximately 60,000 clones, roughly 80% appearing once. With regard to this clone: Antigen specificity is unknown.

Sample: blood, taken at baseline. This clonotype was obtained from a person aged 25-79 years with non-small cell lung cancer. The chain couples TRBV28 to TRBJ1-4; D is unresolved. The CDR3 DNA is TGTGCCAGCAGTTTACTCTTGTGGAATGAAAAACTGTTTTTT. Translated: CASSLLLWNEKLFF.